A single TCR beta chain is shown here with its context. Random hexamers were used to reverse transcribe an amount of about 0.45 to 1 ug RNA. The amplification used immunoSEQ multiplex PCR on TCR beta CDR3; it spanned 54 Vbeta and 13 Jbeta. Using its own MiXCR run on the immunoSEQ multiplex PCR reads, TCRdb lists one record per CDR3 protein. The table lists some 130,000 distinct CDR3 sequences, about 94% of them singletons. CDR3 length equals 14 residues. The V gene's germline CDR1 is SGHRS and CDR2 YFSETQ. Trimming left V 7 bases short and J 4 bases short, with 18 bases between. This entry comes from a study of CD8 T cells in Susac syndrome. Sequencing targeted TCR beta in blood CD8+ and CD4+ T cells. Relapsing-remitting disease, either stable or active, was present in the multiple sclerosis controls, who were treatment-naive patients. Through negative isolation, CD4+ and CD8+ T cells were obtained, while TEMRA cells were enriched using FACS.

This chain joins TRBV5-1 and TRBJ2-7, with a possible D match to TRBD2 (6 bases). The sequenced sample was CD4+ T cells from PBMCs. This receptor was obtained from a human donor with multiple sclerosis. CDR3 region: CASAAEGPSYEQYF. The CDR3 DNA reads TGCGCCAGCGCAGCGGAGGGCCCGTCATACGAGCAGTACTTC.